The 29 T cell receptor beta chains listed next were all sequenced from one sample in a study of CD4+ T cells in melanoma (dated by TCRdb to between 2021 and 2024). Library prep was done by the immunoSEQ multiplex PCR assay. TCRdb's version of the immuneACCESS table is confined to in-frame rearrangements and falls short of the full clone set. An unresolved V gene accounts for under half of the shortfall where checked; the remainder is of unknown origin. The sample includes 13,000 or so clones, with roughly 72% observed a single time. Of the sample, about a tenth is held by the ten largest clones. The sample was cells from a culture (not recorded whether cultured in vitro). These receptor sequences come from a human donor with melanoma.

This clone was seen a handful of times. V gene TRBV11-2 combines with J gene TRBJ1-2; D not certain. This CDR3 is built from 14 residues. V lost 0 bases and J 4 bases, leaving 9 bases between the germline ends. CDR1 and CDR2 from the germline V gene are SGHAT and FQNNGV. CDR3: CASSLENWSYGYTF. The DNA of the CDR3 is TGTGCCAGCAGCTTAGAAAACTGGAGCTATGGCTACACCTTC.

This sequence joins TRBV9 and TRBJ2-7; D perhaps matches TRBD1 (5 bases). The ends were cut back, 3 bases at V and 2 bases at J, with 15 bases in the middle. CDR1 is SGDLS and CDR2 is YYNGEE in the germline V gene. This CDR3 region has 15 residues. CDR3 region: CASSEGITGPYEQYF. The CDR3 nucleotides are TGTGCCAGCAGCGAGGGGATCACAGGTCCCTACGAGCAGTACTTC.

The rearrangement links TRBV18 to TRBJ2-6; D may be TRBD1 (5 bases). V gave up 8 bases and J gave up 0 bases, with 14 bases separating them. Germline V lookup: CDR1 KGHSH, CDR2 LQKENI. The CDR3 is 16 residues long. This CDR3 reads CASLQQELSGANVLTF. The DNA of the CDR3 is TGTGCCAGCCTCCAACAGGAACTCTCTGGGGCCAACGTCCTGACTTTC.

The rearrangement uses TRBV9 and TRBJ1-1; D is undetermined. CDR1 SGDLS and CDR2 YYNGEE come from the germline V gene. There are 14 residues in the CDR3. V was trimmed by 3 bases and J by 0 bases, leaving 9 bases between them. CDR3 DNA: TGTGCCAGCAGCGCGACCGCGATGAACACTGAAGCTTTCTTT. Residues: CASSATAMNTEAFF. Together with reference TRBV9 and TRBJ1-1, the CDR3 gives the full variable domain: DSGVTQTPKHLITATGQRVTLRCSPRSGDLSVYWYQQSLDQGLQFLIQYYNGEERAKGNILERFSAQQFPDLHSELNLSSLELGDSALYFCASSATAMNTEAFFGQGTRLTVV.

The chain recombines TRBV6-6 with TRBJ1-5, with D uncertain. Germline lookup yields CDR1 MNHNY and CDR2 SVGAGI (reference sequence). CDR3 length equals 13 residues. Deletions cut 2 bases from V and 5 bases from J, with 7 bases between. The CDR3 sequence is CASSYREDQPQHF. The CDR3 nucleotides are TGTGCCAGCAGTTACCGGGAGGATCAGCCCCAGCATTTT.

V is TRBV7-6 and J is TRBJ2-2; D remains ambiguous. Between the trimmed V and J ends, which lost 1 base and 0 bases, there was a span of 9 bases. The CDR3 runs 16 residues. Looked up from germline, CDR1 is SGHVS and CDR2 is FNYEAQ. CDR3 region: CASSLGPASNTGELFF. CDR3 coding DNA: TGTGCCAGCAGCTTAGGACCAGCCTCGAACACCGGGGAGCTGTTTTTT.

CDR3: CASSTRSGASKGTDTQYF. CDR3 coding DNA: TGTGCCAGCAGCACCCGATCCGGGGCTTCAAAGGGCACAGATACGCAGTATTTT. This rearrangement joins TRBV13 to TRBJ2-3; D possibly uses TRBD1 or TRBD2 (5 bases each). This CDR3 is built from 18 residues. CDR1 is PRHDT and CDR2 is FYEKMQ in the germline V gene (reference sequence). V lost 5 bases and J 1 base, leaving 22 bases between the germline ends. The complete variable domain, with remaining parts taken from reference TRBV13 and TRBJ2-3, reads AAGVIQSPRHLIKEKRETATLKCYPIPRHDTVYWYQQGPGQDPQFLISFYEKMQSDKGSIPDRFSAQQFSDYHSELNMSSLELGDSALYFCASSTRSGASKGTDTQYFGPGTRLTVL.

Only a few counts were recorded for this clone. The CDR3 spells CASGRGGRSPLHF. CDR3 DNA: TGTGCCAGCGGGCGGGGGGGACGTTCACCCCTCCACTTT. This sequence joins TRBV6-5 and TRBJ1-6; a possible D gene is TRBD1 (5 bases). The CDR3 contains 13 residues. Per germline, CDR1 MNHEY and CDR2 SVGAGI. Trimming cost V 8 bases and J 9 bases, with 14 bases left between them.

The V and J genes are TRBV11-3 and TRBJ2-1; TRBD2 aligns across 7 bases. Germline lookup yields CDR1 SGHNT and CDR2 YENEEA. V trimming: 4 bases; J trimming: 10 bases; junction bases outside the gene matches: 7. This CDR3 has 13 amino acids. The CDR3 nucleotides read TGTGCCAGCAGCTGGACTAGGGGAGGGGAGCAGTTCTTC. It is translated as CASSWTRGGEQFF.

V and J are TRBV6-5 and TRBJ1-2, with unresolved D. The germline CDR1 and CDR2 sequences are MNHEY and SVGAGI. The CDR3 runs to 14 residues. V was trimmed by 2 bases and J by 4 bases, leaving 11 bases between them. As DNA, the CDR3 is TGTGCCAGCAGTTACGCGGAGGAGGGCTATGGCTACACCTTC. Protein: CASSYAEEGYGYTF.

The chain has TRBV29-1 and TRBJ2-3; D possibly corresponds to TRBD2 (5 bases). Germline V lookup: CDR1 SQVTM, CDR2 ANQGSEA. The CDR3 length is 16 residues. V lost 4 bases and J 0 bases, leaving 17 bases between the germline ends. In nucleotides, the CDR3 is TGCAGCGTTGGTGGGCCTGCGGGTGCTAGCACAGATACGCAGTATTTT. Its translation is CSVGGPAGASTDTQYF.

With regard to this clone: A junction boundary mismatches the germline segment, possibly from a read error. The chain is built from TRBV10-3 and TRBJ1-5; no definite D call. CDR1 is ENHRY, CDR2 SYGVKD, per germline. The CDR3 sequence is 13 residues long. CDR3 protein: CASSAGEGQPQHF. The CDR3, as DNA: TGCGCCAGCAGTGCGGGTGAGGGACAGCCCCAGCATTTT.

CDR3 sequence reads: CAISESTKQTEAFF. The CDR3 DNA sequence: TGTGCCATCAGTGAGTCGACAAAGCAAACTGAAGCTTTCTTT. The chain has TRBV10-3 and TRBJ1-1, with unresolved D. Looked up from germline, CDR1 is ENHRY and CDR2 is SYGVKD. The length of the CDR3 is 14 residues. Trimming shortened V by 0 bases and J by 5 bases, and 10 bases separated the two germline ends.

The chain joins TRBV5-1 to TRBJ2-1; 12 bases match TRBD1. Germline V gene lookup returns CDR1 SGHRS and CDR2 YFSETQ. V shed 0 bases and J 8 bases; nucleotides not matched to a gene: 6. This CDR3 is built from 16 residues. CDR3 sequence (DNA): TGCGCCAGCAGCTTGGGTGGGACAGGGGGCGGACATGAGCAGTTCTTC. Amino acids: CASSLGGTGGGHEQFF.

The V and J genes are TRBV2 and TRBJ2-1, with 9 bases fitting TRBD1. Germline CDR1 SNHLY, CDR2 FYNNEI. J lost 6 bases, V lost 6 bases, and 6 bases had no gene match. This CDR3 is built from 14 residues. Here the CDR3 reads CASRTGGPGNEQFF. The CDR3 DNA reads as TGTGCCAGCAGGACAGGGGGGCCGGGCAATGAGCAGTTCTTC.

CDR3 loop: CASSLWVGLMNTEAFF. As DNA, the CDR3 is TGTGCCAGCAGCCTCTGGGTCGGCCTCATGAACACTGAAGCTTTCTTT. V gene TRBV5-6 combines with J gene TRBJ1-1; no definite D call. Deletions cut 4 bases from V and 0 bases from J, with 16 bases between. The CDR3 length is 16 residues. The germline gives CDR1 SGHDT, CDR2 YYEEEE.

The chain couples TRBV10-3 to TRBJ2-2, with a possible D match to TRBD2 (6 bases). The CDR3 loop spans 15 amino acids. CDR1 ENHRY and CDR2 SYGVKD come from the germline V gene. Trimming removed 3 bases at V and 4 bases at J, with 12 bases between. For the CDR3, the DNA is TGTGCCATCAGTGACTGGTCCGGGGGCACCGGGGAGCTGTTTTTT. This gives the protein CAISDWSGGTGELFF.

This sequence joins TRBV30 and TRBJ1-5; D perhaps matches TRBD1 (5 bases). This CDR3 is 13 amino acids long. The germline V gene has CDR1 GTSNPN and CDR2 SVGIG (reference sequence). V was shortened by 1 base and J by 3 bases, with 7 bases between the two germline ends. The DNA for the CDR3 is TGTGCCTGGAGTGGGGACTTCAATCAGCCCCAGCATTTT. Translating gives CAWSGDFNQPQHF.

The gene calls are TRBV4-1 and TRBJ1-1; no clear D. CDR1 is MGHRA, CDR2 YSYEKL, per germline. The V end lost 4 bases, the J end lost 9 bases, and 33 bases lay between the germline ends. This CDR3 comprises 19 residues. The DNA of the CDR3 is TGCGCCAGCAGCCCCTACCCAGCCGCCAGGAGGGATAACCAGCCCAAAGCTTTCTTT. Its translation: CASSPYPAARRDNQPKAFF.

The CDR3 spells CASSDREMGAFF. The CDR3 DNA reads as TGTGCCAGCAGTGACAGAGAAATGGGAGCTTTCTTT. This chain uses TRBV6-5 with TRBJ1-1; a weak D match, TRBD1 (5 bases). Per germline, CDR1 MNHEY and CDR2 SVGAGI. Trimming pared 5 bases from V and 10 bases from J, leaving 14 bases between. The CDR3 extends over 12 amino acids.

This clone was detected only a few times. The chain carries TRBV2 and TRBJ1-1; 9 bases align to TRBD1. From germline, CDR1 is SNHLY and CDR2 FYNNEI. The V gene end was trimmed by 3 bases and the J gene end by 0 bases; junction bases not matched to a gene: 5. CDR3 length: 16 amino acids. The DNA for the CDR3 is TGTGCCAGCAGTGAGGGGACAGGGCCCATGAACACTGAAGCTTTCTTT. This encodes CASSEGTGPMNTEAFF.

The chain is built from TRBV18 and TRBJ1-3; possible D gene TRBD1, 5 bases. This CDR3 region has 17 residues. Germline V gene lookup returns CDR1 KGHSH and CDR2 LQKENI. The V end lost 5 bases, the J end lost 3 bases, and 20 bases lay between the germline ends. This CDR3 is CASSALLAGMFGNTIYF. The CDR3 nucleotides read TGTGCCAGCTCAGCCCTTTTGGCAGGGATGTTTGGAAACACCATATATTTT.

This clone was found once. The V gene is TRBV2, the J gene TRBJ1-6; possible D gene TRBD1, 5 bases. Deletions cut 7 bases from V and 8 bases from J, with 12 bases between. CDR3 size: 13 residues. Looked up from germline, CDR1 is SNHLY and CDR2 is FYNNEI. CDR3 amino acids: CASTKLRDSPLHF. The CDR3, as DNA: TGTGCCAGCACAAAACTCAGGGATTCACCCCTCCACTTT.

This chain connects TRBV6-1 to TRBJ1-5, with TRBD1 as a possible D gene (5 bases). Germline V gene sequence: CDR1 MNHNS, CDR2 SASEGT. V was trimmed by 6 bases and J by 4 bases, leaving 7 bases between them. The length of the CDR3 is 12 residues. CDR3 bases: TGTGCCAGCAGGCCAGGGAATCAGCCCCAGCATTTT. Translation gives CASRPGNQPQHF.

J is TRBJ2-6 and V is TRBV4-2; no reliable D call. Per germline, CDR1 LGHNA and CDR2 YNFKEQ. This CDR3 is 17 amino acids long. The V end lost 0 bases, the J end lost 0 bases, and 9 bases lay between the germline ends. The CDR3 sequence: CASSQEMRTSGANVLTF. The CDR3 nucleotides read TGTGCCAGCAGCCAAGAAATGAGGACCTCTGGGGCCAACGTCCTGACTTTC.

CDR3 nucleotide sequence: TGCGCCAGCAGCTTGAAAGGCCGAAACAATGAGCAGTTCTTC. Protein product: CASSLKGRNNEQFF. The V and J genes are TRBV5-1 and TRBJ2-1; D not resolved. The CDR3 has 14 residues. Trimming left V 1 base short and J 5 bases short, with 10 bases between. CDR1 is SGHRS, CDR2 YFSETQ, per germline.

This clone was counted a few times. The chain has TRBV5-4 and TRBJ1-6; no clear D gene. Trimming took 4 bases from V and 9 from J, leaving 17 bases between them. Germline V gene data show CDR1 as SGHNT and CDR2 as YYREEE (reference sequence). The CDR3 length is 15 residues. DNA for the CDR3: TGTGCCAGCAGCGCCACCGGCCAGGCAAGTTCACCCCTCCACTTT. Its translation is CASSATGQASSPLHF. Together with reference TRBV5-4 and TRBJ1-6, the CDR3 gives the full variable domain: ETGVTQSPTHLIKTRGQQVTLRCSSQSGHNTVSWYQQALGQGPQFIFQYYREEENGRGNFPPRFSGLQFPNYSSELNVNALELDDSALYLCASSATGQASSPLHFGNGTRLTVT.

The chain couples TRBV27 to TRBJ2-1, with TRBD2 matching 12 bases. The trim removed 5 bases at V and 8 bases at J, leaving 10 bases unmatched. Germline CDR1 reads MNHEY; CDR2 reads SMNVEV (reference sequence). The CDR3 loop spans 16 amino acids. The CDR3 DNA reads TGTGCCAGCAGTCTGCTAGCGGGGGGGCTTTTGGATGAGCAGTTCTTC. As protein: CASSLLAGGLLDEQFF.

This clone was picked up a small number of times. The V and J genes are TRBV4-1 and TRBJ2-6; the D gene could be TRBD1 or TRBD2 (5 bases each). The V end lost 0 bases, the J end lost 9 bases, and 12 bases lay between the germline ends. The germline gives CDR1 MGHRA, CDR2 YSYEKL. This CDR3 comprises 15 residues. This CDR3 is CASSQDEGHRNVLTF. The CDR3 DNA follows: TGCGCCAGCAGCCAAGATGAGGGGCACCGCAACGTCCTGACTTTC.